A single sample is the source of the 17 T cell receptor beta chains below, sequenced in a study of cytomegalovirus exposure and HLA in healthy donors (dated by TCRdb to the late 2010s). The method behind the library was the immunoSEQ multiplex PCR assay. A mixture of 60 forward primers for TCR Vbeta segments and 13 reverse primers for TCR Jbeta segments was used in the multiplex PCR. TCRdb mirrors the immuneACCESS table, restricted to in-frame sequences. Some clones are absent from its copies; in checked studies, under half trace to an unresolved V gene, and the reason for the others is unknown. This sample comprises over 95,000 clones, 60% to 80% of them detected only once. More than 2% of the sample rests with the top ten. Material: PBMCs. Receptors were obtained from a human donor in good health.

The J gene is TRBJ1-1, the V gene TRBV28; 7 bases match TRBD1. V lost 4 bases to trimming and J lost 0 bases; unmatched junction nucleotides: 8. Germline lookup yields CDR1 MDHEN and CDR2 SYDVKM. The CDR3 spans 16 residues. The CDR3 region is CASSSDRDAVNTEAFF. In DNA form, the CDR3 reads TGTGCCAGCAGTTCCGACAGGGATGCGGTGAACACTGAAGCTTTCTTT.

The V and J genes are TRBV29-1 and TRBJ2-5; 7 nucleotides agree with TRBD2. CDR1 and CDR2 from the germline V gene are SQVTM and ANQGSEA. J lost 5 bases, V lost 3 bases, and 9 bases had no gene match. The CDR3 consists of 14 residues. Here the CDR3 reads CSVEPLRGGETQYF. CDR3 sequence (DNA): TGCAGCGTTGAGCCCCTGAGGGGAGGGGAGACCCAGTACTTC.

The chain is built from TRBV27 and TRBJ2-3; a weak D match, TRBD1 (5 bases). CDR3 size: 16 residues. CDR1 MNHEY and CDR2 SMNVEV come from the germline V gene (reference sequence). V was clipped by 3 bases and J by 2 bases, with 15 bases between them. The CDR3 nucleotides are TGTGCCAGCAGTTTCACCACTTCAGGGCCCACAGATACGCAGTATTTT. Translation: CASSFTTSGPTDTQYF.

V and J are TRBV19 and TRBJ2-1; TRBD2 matches 9 bases. The CDR3 sequence is 15 residues long. Unmatched junction bases numbered 4, after V lost 1 base and J lost 6 bases. CDR1 is LNHDA, CDR2 SQIVND, per germline (reference sequence). This CDR3 reads CASSIVAGVSNEQFF. The CDR3 DNA is TGTGCCAGTAGTATAGTAGCGGGGGTGAGCAATGAGCAGTTCTTC.

V gene TRBV7-9 combines with J gene TRBJ2-2, with 10 bases fitting TRBD1. After removal of 5 bases from V and 7 bases from J, the junction contained 7 bases not matched to a gene. This CDR3 is 15 amino acids long. The germline CDR1 and CDR2 sequences are SEHNR and FQNEAQ (reference sequence). CDR3 nucleotide sequence: TGTGCCAGCAGCCAGGGACAGGGGACGGACGGGGAGCTGTTTTTT. It specifies CASSQGQGTDGELFF.

V gene TRBV7-9 combines with J gene TRBJ1-2; D possibly corresponds to TRBD1 (6 bases). The CDR3 loop spans 17 amino acids. The germline gives CDR1 SEHNR, CDR2 FQNEAQ (reference sequence). V lost 2 bases and J lost 10, with 26 bases in between. CDR3 DNA sequence: TGTGCCAGCAGCTTAACGGGGGGCGTCACCTCAGGGCCCTTCTACACCTTC. This encodes CASSLTGGVTSGPFYTF.

The chain joins TRBV5-4 to TRBJ1-1, with D tentatively TRBD1 (6 bases). The CDR3 runs to 13 residues. CDR1 and CDR2 (germline): SGHNT, YYREEE (reference sequence). V lost 4 bases and J 1 base, leaving 8 bases between the germline ends. The CDR3 reads CASSKDRNTEAFF. In DNA, the CDR3 is TGTGCCAGCAGCAAGGACAGGAACACTGAAGCTTTCTTT.

This chain links TRBV10-3 with TRBJ1-1; D gene ambiguous. Germline assignment: CDR1 ENHRY and CDR2 SYGVKD. The V end lost 0 bases, the J end lost 5 bases, and 10 bases lay between the germline ends. The CDR3 loop spans 14 amino acids. CDR3 sequence: CAISESSGGTEAFF. CDR3 sequence (DNA): TGTGCCATCAGTGAGTCGAGCGGAGGGACTGAAGCTTTCTTT.

The chain employs TRBV30 and TRBJ1-6, with D unclear. Germline values: CDR1 GTSNPN, CDR2 SVGIG (reference sequence). Trimming shortened V by 5 bases and J by 4 bases, and 21 bases separated the two germline ends. CDR3 size: 17 residues. The CDR3 region is CAWEPSAAILYNSPLHF. The CDR3 DNA sequence: TGTGCCTGGGAGCCCTCGGCAGCGATTCTTTATAATTCACCCCTCCACTTT.

In this sample, this clone turned up a few times. V and J are TRBV5-1 and TRBJ1-1; tentative D call: TRBD1 (5 bases). CDR1 is SGHRS, CDR2 YFSETQ, per germline. CDR3 size: 16 residues. Between the trimmed V and J ends, which lost 2 bases and 0 bases, there was a span of 14 bases. The CDR3 nucleotides read TGCGCCAGCAGCTTAACAGGTCCCTCTTTGAACACTGAAGCTTTCTTT. This encodes CASSLTGPSLNTEAFF.

On this clone: One junction end does not reproduce the germline sequence, and a read error may be involved. The chain is built from TRBV30 and TRBJ2-7, with D maybe TRBD2 (6 bases). The CDR3 is 15 amino acids. Germline-derived CDR1 and CDR2 are GTSNPN and SVGIG (reference sequence). In DNA, the CDR3 is TGTGCCGGGAGGAAATACGGCGGGGCGAGCTACGAGCAGTACTTC. Its translation is CAGRKYGGASYEQYF.

The chain carries TRBV7-8 and TRBJ2-7; 8 bases map to TRBD2. The CDR3 is made up of 16 amino acids. Germline lookup yields CDR1 SGHVS and CDR2 FQNEAQ. V was pared by 1 base and J by 1 base, with 6 bases of the junction left unmatched. The chain's CDR3 is CASSLGRLARSYEQYF. The CDR3 nucleotides read TGTGCCAGCAGCTTAGGCAGACTAGCGCGGTCCTACGAGCAGTACTTC.

The chain combines TRBV29-1 with TRBJ2-3; D might be TRBD2 (5 bases). Germline V lookup: CDR1 SQVTM, CDR2 ANQGSEA. The CDR3 runs to 16 residues. Trimming shortened V by 0 bases and J by 2 bases, and 15 bases separated the two germline ends. The CDR3 DNA is TGCAGCGTTGAAGATTTGGCCGGGGATTACACAGATACGCAGTATTTT. Its translation: CSVEDLAGDYTDTQYF.

The chain links TRBV2 to TRBJ1-2; no clear D. The CDR3 spans 17 residues. V was trimmed by 0 bases and J by 5 bases, leaving 19 bases between them. Per germline, CDR1 SNHLY and CDR2 FYNNEI. The CDR3 loop reads CASSEAEAASGKYGYTF. The CDR3 coding sequence is TGTGCCAGCAGTGAAGCCGAGGCGGCCTCCGGTAAATATGGCTACACCTTC.

The chain carries TRBV4-2 and TRBJ2-7; TRBD2 agrees at 9 bases. Trimming removed 11 bases from V and 0 bases from J; junction bases left unmatched: 5. This CDR3 has 13 amino acids. Germline CDR1 reads LGHNA; CDR2 reads YNFKEQ. CDR3 nucleotide sequence: TGTGCCGTGCGGGGGGGGAGCTCCTACGAGCAGTACTTC. Translating it yields CAVRGGSSYEQYF.

The rearrangement links TRBV7-9 to TRBJ1-1, with 7 bases lining up with TRBD1. The germline V gene encodes CDR1 SEHNR and CDR2 FQNEAQ (reference sequence). The junction had 3 bases not matched to a gene; V was cut back by 1 base and J by 10 bases. This CDR3 spans 12 amino acids. CDR3 loop: CASSLEAGGAFF. CDR3 nucleotides: TGTGCCAGCAGCTTAGAGGCAGGGGGAGCTTTCTTT.

This CDR3 reads CASSEWDSRGTEAFF. In nucleotides, the CDR3 is TGTGCCAGCAGTGAATGGGACAGCCGAGGGACTGAAGCTTTCTTT. The rearrangement links TRBV2 to TRBJ1-1; 7 bases fit TRBD1. This CDR3 spans 15 amino acids. The V gene's germline CDR1 is SNHLY and CDR2 FYNNEI. The V gene end was trimmed by 2 bases and the J gene end by 5 bases; junction bases not matched to a gene: 8. Drawing the rest from reference TRBV2 and TRBJ1-1, the complete variable domain is EPEVTQTPSHQVTQMGQEVILRCVPISNHLYFYWYRQILGQKVEFLVSFYNNEISEKSEIFDDQFSVERPDGSNFTLKIRSTKLEDSAMYFCASSEWDSRGTEAFFGQGTRLTVV.